These 15 T cell receptor beta chains came from one sample sequenced in a study of OX40 agonist ivuxolimab in advanced cancers. Data came from immunoSEQ multiplex PCR; TCRdb stores just in-frame clones and leaves some out. This table has 75,000 to 100,000 clones, roughly 84% appearing once. Here the sequenced sample was CD4+ or CD8+ T cells sorted from blood, taken in a trial of the OX40 agonist ivuxolimab. These receptors came from an adult with an advanced solid tumor such as melanoma, head and neck, liver or kidney cancer.

The rearrangement links TRBV7-9 to TRBJ2-1; 12 bases align to TRBD2. With 1 base clipped from V and 8 bases from J, the junction kept 3 bases outside the gene matches. Germline lookup yields CDR1 SEHNR and CDR2 FQNEAQ (reference sequence). The CDR3 extends over 15 amino acids. CDR3 coding DNA: TGTGCCAGCAGCTTAGGGACTAGCGGGATCGATGAGCAGTTCTTC. It is translated as CASSLGTSGIDEQFF.

The V and J genes are TRBV19 and TRBJ1-5, with unresolved D. The CDR3 runs to 14 residues. Germline V gene sequence: CDR1 LNHDA, CDR2 SQIVND (reference sequence). Trimming stripped 7 bases from V and 3 bases from J, with 13 bases between. The DNA for the CDR3 is TGTGCCAGTACCTATAGGCCCCTCAATCAGCCCCAGCATTTT. This encodes CASTYRPLNQPQHF.

Within the sample, this clone is medium-sized. V usage is TRBV30 and J usage is TRBJ1-1; D unclear. Germline V gives CDR1 GTSNPN, CDR2 SVGIG (reference sequence). Trimming pared 2 bases from V and 1 base from J, leaving 8 bases between. This CDR3 is 13 amino acids long. The CDR3 sequence is CAWSLGQNTEAFF. CDR3 in DNA: TGTGCCTGGAGTTTGGGTCAGAACACTGAAGCTTTCTTT. Variable domain in full (rest from reference TRBV30 and TRBJ1-1): SQTIHQWPATLVQPVGSPLSLECTVEGTSNPNLYWYRQAAGRGLQLLFYSVGIGQISSEVPQNLSASRPQDRQFILSSKKLLLSDSGFYLCAWSLGQNTEAFFGQGTRLTVV.

This clone was detected only a few times. The CDR3 bases are TGTGCCATCAGTGAAGGTTTGGGGCAGCTTTTCTGGGGCTACACCTTC. Translating gives CAISEGLGQLFWGYTF. The chain combines TRBV10-3 with TRBJ1-2, with a possible D match to TRBD1 (5 bases). Looked up from germline, CDR1 is ENHRY and CDR2 is SYGVKD. This CDR3 region has 16 residues. The V and J ends lost 3 bases and 8 bases respectively, with 22 bases between them.

The J gene is TRBJ2-1, the V gene TRBV30; 7 bases are a match to TRBD2. CDR3 size: 13 residues. Germline V CDR1 and CDR2: GTSNPN, SVGIG (reference sequence). V dropped 2 bases and J dropped 10; count of bases not matched to a gene: 8. CDR3 loop: CAWSPGSGREQFF. For the CDR3, the DNA is TGTGCCTGGAGTCCCGGATCCGGGAGGGAGCAGTTCTTC.

A word on this clone: One end of the junction does not line up with germline, which may come from a read error. V is TRBV6-5 and J is TRBJ2-7; no clear D. CDR1 and CDR2 from the germline V gene are MNHEY and SVGAGI. CDR3 size: 11 residues. The CDR3 reads CASSHSYEQYF. CDR3 DNA sequence: TGTGCCAGCAGTCACTCCTACGAGCAGTACTTC.

The rearrangement joins TRBV7-2 to TRBJ1-5, with TRBD1 as a possible D gene (5 bases). In germline, CDR1 is SGHTA, CDR2 FQGNSA. Trimming shortened V by 5 bases and J by 5 bases, and 10 bases separated the two germline ends. There are 13 residues in the CDR3. CDR3 in amino acids: CASSPDRYQPQHF. The DNA for the CDR3 is TGTGCCAGCAGCCCCGACAGATATCAGCCCCAGCATTTT. The full variable domain, its missing parts supplied by reference TRBV7-2 and TRBJ1-5, is GAGVSQSPSNKVTEKGKDVELRCDPISGHTALYWYRQSLGQGLEFLIYFQGNSAPDKSGLPSDRFSAERTGGSVSTLTIQRTQQEDSAVYLCASSPDRYQPQHFGDGTRLSIL.

The chain couples TRBV28 to TRBJ2-3; TRBD2 matches 13 bases. Germline CDR1 reads MDHEN; CDR2 reads SYDVKM. The trim removed 4 bases at V and 7 bases at J, leaving 2 bases unmatched. This CDR3 is 14 amino acids long. The CDR3 is CASSSGTSGNTQYF. The CDR3 DNA reads as TGTGCCAGCAGTTCAGGGACTAGCGGGAATACGCAGTATTTT.

This chain uses TRBV19 with TRBJ1-2, with D hard to call. With 5 bases removed from V and 4 bases from J, the gap between germline ends came to 11 bases. The CDR3 is 13 amino acids. Germline CDR1 is LNHDA and CDR2 is SQIVND (reference sequence). The CDR3 DNA reads TGTGCCAGTAGTCCGGACGGCGGCTATGGCTACACCTTC. Protein sequence: CASSPDGGYGYTF.

This chain joins TRBV28 and TRBJ2-1, with 10 bases lining up with TRBD2. The J segment lost 5 bases and the V segment lost 3 bases, leaving 4 bases of the junction unmatched. This CDR3 spans 15 amino acids. Germline V CDR1 and CDR2: MDHEN, SYDVKM. As DNA, the CDR3 is TGTGCCAGCAGTTTCCTAGCGGGGGCCGACAATGAGCAGTTCTTC. Translation gives CASSFLAGADNEQFF.

This sequence joins TRBV7-8 and TRBJ2-1; tentative D call: TRBD1 (7 bases). Germline V gene data show CDR1 as SGHVS and CDR2 as FQNEAQ. CDR3 size: 16 residues. V was cut by 4 bases and J by 9 bases, with 22 bases left in between. The CDR3 is CASSSPLGQGGGEQFF. The CDR3 region has the DNA TGTGCCAGCAGCTCCCCCCTTGGGCAGGGGGGTGGTGAGCAGTTCTTC.

This chain connects TRBV11-2 to TRBJ2-2; D call uncertain. The V gene's germline CDR1 is SGHAT and CDR2 FQNNGV. Trimming cost V 5 bases and J 5 bases, with 6 bases left between them. The length of the CDR3 is 12 residues. CDR3 sequence (DNA): TGTGCCAGCAGCCCTTCGACCGGGGAGCTGTTTTTT. Translating gives CASSPSTGELFF.

The chain has TRBV7-2 and TRBJ1-1; tentative D call: TRBD1 (5 bases). Looked up from germline, CDR1 is SGHTA and CDR2 is FQGNSA. The CDR3 loop spans 13 amino acids. The ends were cut back, 6 bases at V and 5 bases at J, with 13 bases in the middle. For the CDR3, the DNA is TGTGCCAGCAGTAGGCAGGGAAGGACTGAAGCTTTCTTT. Its protein is CASSRQGRTEAFF.

The chain employs TRBV5-1 and TRBJ2-1, with TRBD2 matching over 10 bases. The CDR3 spans 16 residues. With V trimmed by 0 bases and J by 9 bases, 9 bases remained unmatched. Germline CDR1 and CDR2: SGHRS and YFSETQ. The CDR3 DNA sequence: TGCGCCAGCAGCTTGGGAGCGAGCGGGGGGGCCGCTGAGCAGTTCTTC. This translates into CASSLGASGGAAEQFF.

The V gene is TRBV27, the J gene TRBJ1-1; 8 bases are a match to TRBD1. CDR3 length equals 17 residues. In germline, CDR1 is MNHEY, CDR2 SMNVEV (reference sequence). V dropped 3 bases and J dropped 6; count of bases not matched to a gene: 15. The DNA of the CDR3 is TGTGCCAGCAGTTTGGACGGCAGGGGGCTCCGGGGGGCTGAAGCTTTCTTT. Encoded protein: CASSLDGRGLRGAEAFF.